The 18 T cell receptor beta chains below come from one sample, sequenced in a study of control samples from healthy donors and cancer patients. Sequencing was performed with immunoSEQ multiplex PCR; in TCRdb, only in-frame clones are kept and a portion is missing. Here the sample spans more than 95,000 clones, about 92% being singletons. The sequenced material came from PBMCs. The receptor set was obtained from an elderly man with head and neck cancer.

The V call is TRBV27, the J call TRBJ1-2; the D gene is possibly TRBD1 (6 bases). The germline V and J ends were trimmed by 2 bases and 4 bases, with 11 bases remaining between them. The CDR3 has 14 residues. Germline V CDR1 and CDR2: MNHEY, SMNVEV (reference sequence). The CDR3 DNA follows: TGTGCCAGCAGTTTAACAGGGAATAGCTATGGCTACACCTTC. As protein: CASSLTGNSYGYTF.

This clone was observed once. V and J are TRBV12-3 or TRBV12-4 and TRBJ1-1, with D uncertain. The CDR3 contains 13 residues. Trimming stripped 3 bases from V and 4 bases from J, with 9 bases between. CDR3: CASSFRRPTEAFF. CDR3 DNA: TGTGCCAGCAGTTTCAGAAGGCCCACTGAAGCTTTCTTT.

J is TRBJ2-2 and V is TRBV11-2; either TRBD1 or TRBD2 may supply D (6 bases each). This CDR3 has 15 residues. V lost 7 bases to trimming and J lost 5 bases, with 17 bases between them. Germline loops: CDR1 SGHAT, CDR2 FQNNGV. The CDR3 sequence: CASTPWGAGTGELFF. CDR3 bases: TGTGCCAGCACCCCGTGGGGGGCGGGAACCGGGGAGCTGTTTTTT.

The gene calls are TRBV7-7 and TRBJ2-6; no clear D gene. Germline V gene lookup returns CDR1 SSHAT and CDR2 FNYEAQ (reference sequence). This CDR3 is 17 amino acids long. Trimming removed 5 bases from V and 0 bases from J, with 14 bases in between. CDR3 nucleotides: TGTGCCAGCAGCCCCTCGAGTAGAAGCTCTGGGGCCAACGTCCTGACTTTC. Its protein is CASSPSSRSSGANVLTF.

The chain couples TRBV30 to TRBJ1-1, with unresolved D. The V gene's germline CDR1 is GTSNPN and CDR2 SVGIG (reference sequence). This CDR3 is 11 amino acids long. Trimming took off 3 bases at V and 5 bases at J, with 7 bases between the two ends. The CDR3 loop is CAWSLRTEAFF. Written as DNA, the CDR3 is TGTGCCTGGAGCCTGAGGACTGAAGCTTTCTTT. Together with reference TRBV30 and TRBJ1-1, the CDR3 gives the full variable domain: SQTIHQWPATLVQPVGSPLSLECTVEGTSNPNLYWYRQAAGRGLQLLFYSVGIGQISSEVPQNLSASRPQDRQFILSSKKLLLSDSGFYLCAWSLRTEAFFGQGTRLTVV.

Note on this clone: Compared with germline, one end of the junction differs, possibly owing to a read error. The V and J genes are TRBV19 and TRBJ1-6; no clear D gene. CDR3 length: 15 amino acids. The germline CDR1 and CDR2 sequences are LNHDA and SQIVND (reference sequence). The CDR3 spells CASRDVQNSNSPLHF. The CDR3 coding sequence is TGTGCCAGTAGGGACGTGCAGAACTCTAATTCGCCCCTCCACTTT.

CDR3 loop: CASSEYKGGADTQYF. The CDR3 DNA follows: TGTGCCAGCAGTGAATATAAGGGAGGTGCAGATACGCAGTATTTT. The chain recombines TRBV25-1 with TRBJ2-3; possibly TRBD2 for D (6 bases). Germline lookup yields CDR1 MGHDK and CDR2 SYGVNS. The CDR3 covers 15 residues. Trimming took 0 bases from V and 4 from J, leaving 11 bases between them.

The rearrangement links TRBV6-2 or TRBV6-3 to TRBJ2-7; 7 positions match TRBD2. J lost 3 bases, V lost 6 bases, and 2 bases had no gene match. From germline, CDR1 is MNHEY and CDR2 SVGEGT. This CDR3 region has 12 residues. The CDR3 DNA reads as TGTGCCAGCAGCTCTAGCGGCTACGAGCAGTACTTC. Encoded protein: CASSSSGYEQYF.

This clone was observed once. This sample includes further DNA sequences coding for the same CDR3. The rearrangement uses TRBV11-2 and TRBJ2-2; D gene ambiguous. The CDR3 sequence is 13 residues long. Germline CDR1 SGHAT, CDR2 FQNNGV. Trimming took off 3 bases at V and 7 bases at J, with 9 bases between the two ends. The CDR3 is CASSLVRSGELFF. The CDR3 DNA sequence: TGTGCCAGCAGCTTGGTGAGAAGCGGGGAGCTGTTTTTT.

The CDR3 loop reads CASSIRGLDMNTEAFF. The CDR3 nucleotides read TGTGCCAGTAGTATCCGGGGCCTAGACATGAACACTGAAGCTTTCTTT. The chain couples TRBV19 to TRBJ1-1, with a tentative D call TRBD1 (5 bases). Trimming pared 3 bases from V and 0 bases from J, leaving 14 bases between. CDR3 length: 16 residues. Germline CDR1 is LNHDA and CDR2 is SQIVND (reference sequence).

The chain has TRBV5-1 and TRBJ2-7, with a weak D call TRBD2 (6 bases). V lost 0 bases and J 0 bases, leaving 13 bases between the germline ends. The germline CDR1 and CDR2 sequences are SGHRS and YFSETQ. The length of the CDR3 is 16 residues. CDR3 DNA sequence: TGCGCCAGCAGCTTGGCTCCGGGACTCCGCTCCTACGAGCAGTACTTC. This sequence encodes CASSLAPGLRSYEQYF.

The chain employs TRBV7-6 and TRBJ2-7; TRBD2 is a possible D gene (5 bases). Germline V gene data show CDR1 as SGHVS and CDR2 as FNYEAQ. The V end was cut by 5 bases, the J end by 0 bases, with 11 bases between. CDR3 size: 14 residues. The CDR3 loop reads CASSPFRDSYEQYF. CDR3 nucleotides: TGTGCCAGCAGCCCCTTCCGGGACTCCTACGAGCAGTACTTC.

V gene TRBV6-5 combines with J gene TRBJ1-2; 7 bases map to TRBD1. The CDR3 runs 15 residues. The junction had 14 bases not matched to a gene; V was cut back by 6 bases and J by 7 bases. Germline V CDR1 and CDR2: MNHEY, SVGAGI. CDR3 DNA sequence: TGTGCCAGCAGCACCTGGGGAGGGGGCGTGCTTGGCTACACCTTC. Its protein is CASSTWGGGVLGYTF.

The chain couples TRBV6-6 to TRBJ2-3; 10 nucleotides agree with TRBD2. The CDR3 is 15 amino acids. The junction had 5 bases not matched to a gene; V was cut back by 6 bases and J by 2 bases. From germline, CDR1 is MNHNY and CDR2 SVGAGI (reference sequence). The CDR3 is CASSELAGLTDTQYF. CDR3 nucleotides: TGTGCCAGCAGCGAACTAGCGGGGCTCACAGATACGCAGTATTTT.

J is TRBJ1-2 and V is TRBV27, with 9 bases fitting TRBD1. The CDR3 spans 16 residues. Per germline, CDR1 MNHEY and CDR2 SMNVEV (reference sequence). V lost 6 bases and J lost 0; bases outside the gene matches: 8. The chain's CDR3 is CASRSDRGRSNYGYTF. The CDR3 DNA reads as TGTGCCAGCAGGAGCGACAGGGGGAGGTCTAACTATGGCTACACCTTC.

The chain is built from TRBV2 and TRBJ2-5; 15 bases match TRBD2. Germline CDR1 SNHLY, CDR2 FYNNEI. This CDR3 spans 16 amino acids. V was pared by 6 bases and J by 5 bases, with 7 bases of the junction left unmatched. CDR3 bases: TGTGCCAGCAGGCGGACTAGCGGGAGGGCGGGGGAGACCCAGTACTTC. Translated: CASRRTSGRAGETQYF.

This chain uses TRBV20-1 with TRBJ2-3; TRBD1 matches 7 bases. Germline loops: CDR1 DFQATT, CDR2 SNEGSKA (reference sequence). This CDR3 comprises 11 residues. The J segment lost 7 bases and the V segment lost 5 bases, leaving 3 bases of the junction unmatched. The CDR3 reads CSAHRGYTQYF. In DNA, the CDR3 is TGCAGTGCTCACAGGGGTTATACGCAGTATTTT.

Concerning this clone: One junction end does not reproduce the germline sequence, and a read error may be involved. The V call is TRBV6-1, the J call TRBJ2-3; D not certain. The CDR3 loop spans 13 amino acids. From germline, CDR1 is MNHNS and CDR2 SASEGT. The CDR3 region has the DNA TGTGCCAGCAGTGATTGGAAACGGACGGCCTACGATTTT. Translating it yields CASSDWKRTAYDF.